Each of the 13 T cell receptor beta chains below was sequenced from the same sample in a study of blood T cells in healthy people across ages. Sample-barcoded 5' priming and a J-beta primer mix drove a second PCR of roughly 6 to 12 cycles. TCRdb re-called the 5' RACE reads through MiXCR, storing one row per CDR3 protein. The sample has about 1.5 million distinct CDR3 sequences; approximately 43% are singletons. Sequenced: blood. These receptors were taken from a young woman in good health.

This chain uses TRBV20-1 with TRBJ1-1; no clear D. V was clipped by 0 bases and J by 4 bases, with 9 bases between them. The germline V gene has CDR1 DFQATT and CDR2 SNEGSKA (reference sequence). This CDR3 has 13 amino acids. The chain's CDR3 is CSARDRRATEAFF. The CDR3 nucleotides read TGCAGTGCTAGAGATCGAAGGGCCACTGAAGCTTTCTTT.

This clonotype was observed a handful of times. The V gene is TRBV11-2, the J gene TRBJ2-7; 9 nucleotides agree with TRBD2. The CDR3 sequence is 16 residues long. Germline lookup yields CDR1 SGHAT and CDR2 FQNNGV. J gave up 0 bases and V 3 bases, and 6 bases lay outside the gene matches. The CDR3 DNA follows: TGTGCCAGCAGCTTCTCAGCTAGCGGGATCTCCTACGAGCAGTACTTC. The encoded protein is CASSFSASGISYEQYF.

This clonotype was seen a handful of times. The chain recombines TRBV10-3 with TRBJ2-3; D is uncertain. CDR1 is ENHRY, CDR2 SYGVKD, per germline. This CDR3 has 16 residues. V lost 1 base and J lost 0, with 11 bases in between. CDR3 amino acids: CAISELGPGSTDTQYF. The CDR3 DNA reads as TGTGCCATCAGTGAGTTAGGACCGGGCAGCACAGATACGCAGTATTTT.

This chain links TRBV7-9 with TRBJ2-1; D remains unclear. The CDR3 spans 13 residues. Germline CDR1 is SEHNR and CDR2 is FQNEAQ (reference sequence). Trimming removed 4 bases at V and 9 bases at J, with 13 bases between. The CDR3 sequence: CASSCLEYGEQFF. CDR3 bases: TGTGCCAGCAGCTGTTTAGAGTACGGTGAGCAGTTCTTC.

V and J are TRBV27 and TRBJ2-1; 11 nucleotides line up with TRBD2. Germline CDR1 reads MNHEY; CDR2 reads SMNVEV (reference sequence). CDR3 length: 16 amino acids. The V and J ends lost 2 bases and 6 bases, in that order; junction bases with no gene match: 6. CDR3 loop: CASSLLGTSGINEQFF. Here the CDR3 DNA reads TGTGCCAGCAGTTTACTAGGGACTAGCGGAATCAATGAGCAGTTCTTC.

Many counts were recorded for this clonotype. The chain carries TRBV11-2 and TRBJ2-3; 9 nucleotides agree with TRBD2. This CDR3 spans 17 amino acids. V shed 8 bases and J 0 bases; nucleotides not matched to a gene: 12. Germline V CDR1 and CDR2: SGHAT, FQNNGV. The CDR3 spells CASGGGLATASTDTQYF. The CDR3 DNA is TGTGCCAGCGGGGGAGGACTAGCGACTGCTAGCACAGATACGCAGTATTTT. The complete variable domain, with remaining parts taken from reference TRBV11-2 and TRBJ2-3, reads EAGVAQSPRYKIIEKRQSVAFWCNPISGHATLYWYQQILGQGPKLLIQFQNNGVVDDSQLPKDRFSAERLKGVDSTLKIQPAKLEDSAVYLCASGGGLATASTDTQYFGPGTRLTVL.

This clonotype has ten or more counts. CDR3 DNA sequence: TGCGCCAGCAGCCAACTGACTGATTACCAAGAGACCCAGTACTTC. Its translation is CASSQLTDYQETQYF. The chain joins TRBV4-1 to TRBJ2-5; D unclear. Germline CDR1 reads MGHRA; CDR2 reads YSYEKL. The CDR3 is made up of 15 amino acids. V dropped 2 bases and J dropped 0 bases, with 10 bases sitting between them.

The J gene is TRBJ1-4, the V gene TRBV29-1; no clear D. Germline CDR1 reads SQVTM; CDR2 reads ANQGSEA. V was clipped by 6 bases and J by 0 bases, with 8 bases between them. The CDR3 spans 13 residues. The CDR3 is CSVGKATNEKLFF. CDR3 bases: TGCAGCGTCGGGAAGGCAACTAATGAAAAACTGTTTTTT.

The V call is TRBV20-1, the J call TRBJ1-2, with D possibly TRBD1 on 5 matching bases. Trimming took 3 bases from V and 4 from J, leaving 9 bases between them. Looked up from germline, CDR1 is DFQATT and CDR2 is SNEGSKA (reference sequence). The CDR3 runs 12 residues. CDR3 loop: CSASGRVYGYTF. The DNA of the CDR3 is TGCAGTGCTAGTGGCAGGGTCTATGGCTACACCTTC.

The chain joins TRBV28 to TRBJ2-5, with 7 bases aligning to TRBD2. CDR3 length: 15 amino acids. CDR1 and CDR2 from the germline V gene are MDHEN and SYDVKM. J lost 5 bases, V lost 6 bases, and 12 bases had no gene match. Here the CDR3 DNA reads TGTGCCAGCAGGGATCAGCGGGATTCGAGGGAGACCCAGTACTTC. Amino acid sequence: CASRDQRDSRETQYF.

This clonotype was observed a handful of times. The chain recombines TRBV6-2 or TRBV6-3 with TRBJ2-7, with 9 bases aligning to TRBD2. The CDR3 runs to 15 residues. After removal of 6 bases from V and 1 base from J, the junction contained 7 bases not matched to a gene. In germline, CDR1 is MNHEY, CDR2 SVGEGT. In DNA, the CDR3 is TGTGCCAGCAGCTCCAGGACTAGCGTTTCCTACGAGCAGTACTTC. Translation: CASSSRTSVSYEQYF.

The chain employs TRBV2 and TRBJ2-7; no reliable D call. The CDR3 is 13 amino acids. V was trimmed by 6 bases and J by 3 bases, leaving 12 bases between them. CDR1 and CDR2 (germline): SNHLY, FYNNEI. The CDR3 protein is CASRPIWDYEQYF. CDR3 nucleotide sequence: TGTGCCAGCAGGCCCATTTGGGACTACGAGCAGTACTTC.

The chain couples TRBV4-3 to TRBJ2-1; 8 bases align to TRBD2. With V trimmed by 0 bases and J by 5 bases, 6 bases remained unmatched. Per the germline V gene, CDR1 is LGHNA and CDR2 is YSLEER. The CDR3 contains 16 residues. The CDR3 DNA reads TGCGCCAGCAGCCAAGATGGGCGGGGGGCGAACAATGAGCAGTTCTTC. This gives the protein CASSQDGRGANNEQFF.